The T cell receptor (beta chain) under discussion was sequenced for a study of identical twins. Healthy Caucasians supplied all donations. The sample holds many counts of this clonotype. Its antigen is currently unknown. Overall study findings and caveats: It was cross-sectional statistical analysis, not following the same donors, that the conclusions relied on.

The CDR3 spans 18 residues. Trimming at V came to 2 bases and at J to 5 bases, leaving 12 bases not matched to a gene. Germline values: CDR1 MDHEN, CDR2 SYDVKM. Carrying unique molecular identifiers, the cDNA also gained a universal primer site through template switching. TCRdb processed the 5' RACE reads anew with MiXCR; each CDR3 protein has one entry. This sample yields 250,000 or so distinct CDR3 sequences, of which around 8.8% are seen a single time; 3% belongs to the top ten. This same sample was also part of a study on yellow fever vaccine responses in identical twins.

Specimen: CD8+ T cells sorted from blood. The TCR sequence derives from a young woman in good health. The chain has TRBV28 and TRBJ2-3, with TRBD2 matching over 11 bases. The CDR3 DNA reads TGTGCCAGCAGTTTACGGGACTTACTAGCGGGAGTGGGAGATACGCAGTATTTT. Translating gives CASSLRDLLAGVGDTQYF.